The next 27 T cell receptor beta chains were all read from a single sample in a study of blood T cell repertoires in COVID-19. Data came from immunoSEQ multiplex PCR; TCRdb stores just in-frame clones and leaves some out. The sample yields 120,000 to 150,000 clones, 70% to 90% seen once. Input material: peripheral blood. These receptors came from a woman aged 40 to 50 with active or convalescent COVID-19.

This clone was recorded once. The CDR3, as DNA: TGCGCCAGCAGTGAGTCAAGGGGGGGACTAGCGCTGTCCACAGATACGCAGTATTTT. This encodes CASSESRGGLALSTDTQYF. The chain uses TRBV10-1 and TRBJ2-3; 10 bases are shared with TRBD2. Germline-derived CDR1 and CDR2 are WNHNN and SYGVQD (reference sequence). The CDR3 sequence is 19 residues long. V gave up 0 bases and J gave up 2 bases; unmatched junction bases: 11.

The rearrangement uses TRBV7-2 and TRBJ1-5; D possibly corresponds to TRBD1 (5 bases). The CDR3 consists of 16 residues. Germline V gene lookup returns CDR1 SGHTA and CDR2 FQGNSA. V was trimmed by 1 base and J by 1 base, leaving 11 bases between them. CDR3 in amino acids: CASSLGTPRSNQPQHF. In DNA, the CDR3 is TGTGCCAGCAGCTTAGGGACACCTAGGAGCAATCAGCCCCAGCATTTT.

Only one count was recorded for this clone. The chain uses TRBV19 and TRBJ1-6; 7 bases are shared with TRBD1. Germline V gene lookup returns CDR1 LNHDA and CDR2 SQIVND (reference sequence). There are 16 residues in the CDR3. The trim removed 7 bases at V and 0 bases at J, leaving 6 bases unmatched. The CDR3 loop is CASTLDRSSYNSPLHF. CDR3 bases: TGTGCCAGTACCTTGGACAGGAGCTCCTATAATTCACCCCTCCACTTT.

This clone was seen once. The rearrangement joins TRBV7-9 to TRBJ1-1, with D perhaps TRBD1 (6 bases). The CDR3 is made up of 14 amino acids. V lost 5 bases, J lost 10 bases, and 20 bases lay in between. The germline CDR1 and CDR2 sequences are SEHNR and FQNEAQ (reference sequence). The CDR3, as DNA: TGTGCCAGCAGCCGGGAGGTCGGGGGCCAGCGAGCTTTCTTT. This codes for CASSREVGGQRAFF.

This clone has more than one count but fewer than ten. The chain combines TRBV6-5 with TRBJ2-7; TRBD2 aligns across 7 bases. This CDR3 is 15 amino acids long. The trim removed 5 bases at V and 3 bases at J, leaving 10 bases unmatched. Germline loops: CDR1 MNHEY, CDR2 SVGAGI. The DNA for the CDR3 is TGTGCCAGCAGTCCCCGGGTAGCGGGTATCTACGAGCAGTACTTC. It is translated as CASSPRVAGIYEQYF.

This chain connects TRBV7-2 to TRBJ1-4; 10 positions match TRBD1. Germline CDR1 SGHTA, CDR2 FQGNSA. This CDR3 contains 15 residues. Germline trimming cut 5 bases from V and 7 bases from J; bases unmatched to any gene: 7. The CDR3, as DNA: TGTGCCAGCAGCCAAGGACAGGGGGGTGGTGAAAAACTGTTTTTT. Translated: CASSQGQGGGEKLFF. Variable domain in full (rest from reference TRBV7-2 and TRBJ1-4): GAGVSQSPSNKVTEKGKDVELRCDPISGHTALYWYRQSLGQGLEFLIYFQGNSAPDKSGLPSDRFSAERTGGSVSTLTIQRTQQEDSAVYLCASSQGQGGGEKLFFGSGTQLSVL.

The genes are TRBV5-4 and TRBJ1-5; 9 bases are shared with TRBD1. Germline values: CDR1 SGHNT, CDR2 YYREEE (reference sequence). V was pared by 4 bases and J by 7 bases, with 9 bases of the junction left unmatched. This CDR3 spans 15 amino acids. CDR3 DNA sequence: TGTGCCAGCAGCCCGGGGACAGGGCAAGGACAGCCCCAGCATTTT. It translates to CASSPGTGQGQPQHF.

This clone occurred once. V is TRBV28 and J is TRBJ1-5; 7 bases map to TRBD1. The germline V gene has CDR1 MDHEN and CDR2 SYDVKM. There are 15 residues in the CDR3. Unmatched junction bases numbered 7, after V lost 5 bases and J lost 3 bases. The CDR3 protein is CASSPATGSNQPQHF. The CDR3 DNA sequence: TGTGCCAGCAGTCCCGCGACAGGGTCCAATCAGCCCCAGCATTTT.

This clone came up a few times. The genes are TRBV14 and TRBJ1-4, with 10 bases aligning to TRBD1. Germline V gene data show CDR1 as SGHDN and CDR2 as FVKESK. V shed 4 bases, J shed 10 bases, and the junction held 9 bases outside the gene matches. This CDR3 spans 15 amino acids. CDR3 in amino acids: CASSRMGQGITKLFF. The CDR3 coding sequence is TGTGCCAGCAGCCGGATGGGACAGGGGATTACAAAACTGTTTTTT. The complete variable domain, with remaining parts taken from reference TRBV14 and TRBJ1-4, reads EAGVTQFPSHSVIEKGQTVTLRCDPISGHDNLYWYRRVMGKEIKFLLHFVKESKQDESGMPNNRFLAERTGGTYSTLKVQPAELEDSGVYFCASSRMGQGITKLFFGSGTQLSVL.

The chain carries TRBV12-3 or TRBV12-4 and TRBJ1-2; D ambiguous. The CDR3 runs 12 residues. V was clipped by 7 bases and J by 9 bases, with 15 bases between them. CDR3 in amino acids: CASTSPGSRYTF. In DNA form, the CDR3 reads TGTGCCAGCACCTCCCCGGGGAGCCGCTACACCTTC.

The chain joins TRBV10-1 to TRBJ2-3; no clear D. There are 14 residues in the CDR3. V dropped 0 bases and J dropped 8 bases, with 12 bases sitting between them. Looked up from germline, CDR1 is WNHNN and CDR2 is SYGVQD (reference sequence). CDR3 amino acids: CASSESRRLATQYF. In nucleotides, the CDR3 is TGCGCCAGCAGTGAGTCGAGGCGGCTGGCTACGCAGTATTTT.

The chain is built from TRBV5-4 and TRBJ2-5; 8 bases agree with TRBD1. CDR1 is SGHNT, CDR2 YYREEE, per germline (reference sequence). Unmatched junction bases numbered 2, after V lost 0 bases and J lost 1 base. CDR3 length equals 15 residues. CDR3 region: CASSLGGTGQETQYF. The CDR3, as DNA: TGTGCCAGCAGCTTGGGGGGGACAGGCCAAGAGACCCAGTACTTC.

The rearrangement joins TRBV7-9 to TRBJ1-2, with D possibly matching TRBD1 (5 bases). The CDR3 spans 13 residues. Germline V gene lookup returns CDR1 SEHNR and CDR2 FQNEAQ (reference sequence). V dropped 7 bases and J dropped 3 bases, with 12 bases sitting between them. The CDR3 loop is CASMWGTDYGYTF. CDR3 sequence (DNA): TGTGCCAGCATGTGGGGCACAGACTATGGCTACACCTTC.

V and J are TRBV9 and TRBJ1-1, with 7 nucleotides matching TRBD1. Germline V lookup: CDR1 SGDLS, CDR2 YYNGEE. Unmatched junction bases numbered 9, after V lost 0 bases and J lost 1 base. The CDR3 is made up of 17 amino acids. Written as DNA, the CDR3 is TGTGCCAGCAGCGTAGGGGTCGGTTCAGGGGGGAACACTGAAGCTTTCTTT. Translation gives CASSVGVGSGGNTEAFF.

For the CDR3, the DNA is TGTGCCAGCAGGGACACAGGCAATCAGCCCCAGCATTTT. Residues: CASRDTGNQPQHF. V gene TRBV12-3 or TRBV12-4 combines with J gene TRBJ1-5; D is possibly TRBD1 (5 bases). Trimming cost V 6 bases and J 2 bases, with 8 bases left between them. The CDR3 runs 13 residues.

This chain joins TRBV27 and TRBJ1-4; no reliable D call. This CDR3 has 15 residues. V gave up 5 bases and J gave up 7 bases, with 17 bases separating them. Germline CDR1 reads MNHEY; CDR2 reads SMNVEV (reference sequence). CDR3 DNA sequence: TGTGCCAGCAGTCCCCCCCACGGGATCGGTGAAAAACTGTTTTTT. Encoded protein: CASSPPHGIGEKLFF.

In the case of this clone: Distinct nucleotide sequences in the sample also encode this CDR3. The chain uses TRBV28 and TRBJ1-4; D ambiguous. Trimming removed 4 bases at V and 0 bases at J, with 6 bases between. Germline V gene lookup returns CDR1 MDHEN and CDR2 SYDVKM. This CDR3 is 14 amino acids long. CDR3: CASSSGATNEKLFF. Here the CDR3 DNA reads TGTGCCAGCAGTTCCGGAGCAACTAATGAAAAACTGTTTTTT.

CDR3 bases: TGTGCCAGTAGTATTTCTACAGGGCGCACAGATACGCAGTATTTT. As protein: CASSISTGRTDTQYF. This chain uses TRBV19 with TRBJ2-3; a weak D match, TRBD1 (6 bases). Trimming stripped 3 bases from V and 1 base from J, with 11 bases between. The germline CDR1 and CDR2 sequences are LNHDA and SQIVND (reference sequence). The CDR3 has 15 amino acids.

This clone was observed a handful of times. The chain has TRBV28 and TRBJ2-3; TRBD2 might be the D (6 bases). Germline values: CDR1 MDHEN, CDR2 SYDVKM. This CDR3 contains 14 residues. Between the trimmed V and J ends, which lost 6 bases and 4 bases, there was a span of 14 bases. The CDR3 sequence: CASRGTGGADTQYF. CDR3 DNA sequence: TGTGCCAGCAGGGGGACCGGAGGGGCAGATACGCAGTATTTT. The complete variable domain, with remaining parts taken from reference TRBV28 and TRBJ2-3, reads DVKVTQSSRYLVKRTGEKVFLECVQDMDHENMFWYRQDPGLGLRLIYFSYDVKMKEKGDIPEGYSVSREKKERFSLILESASTNQTSMYLCASRGTGGADTQYFGPGTRLTVL.

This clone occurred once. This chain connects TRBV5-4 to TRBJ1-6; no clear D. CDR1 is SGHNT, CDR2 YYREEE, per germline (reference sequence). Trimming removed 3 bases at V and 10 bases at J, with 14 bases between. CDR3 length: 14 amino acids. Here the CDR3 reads CASSSKLTGSPLHF. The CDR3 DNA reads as TGTGCCAGCAGCTCCAAACTGACGGGGTCACCCCTCCACTTT.

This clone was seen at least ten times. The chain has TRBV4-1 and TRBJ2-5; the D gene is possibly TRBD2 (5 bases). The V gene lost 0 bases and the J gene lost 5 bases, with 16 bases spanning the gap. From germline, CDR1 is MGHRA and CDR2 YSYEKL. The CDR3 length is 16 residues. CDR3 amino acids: CASSQDNATPGETQYF. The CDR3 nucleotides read TGCGCCAGCAGCCAAGATAACGCGACACCGGGGGAGACCCAGTACTTC.

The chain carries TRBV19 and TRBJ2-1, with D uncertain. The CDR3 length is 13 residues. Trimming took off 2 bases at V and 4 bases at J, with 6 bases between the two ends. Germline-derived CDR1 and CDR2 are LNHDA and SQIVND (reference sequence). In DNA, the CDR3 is TGTGCCAGTAGTATACAGGTGTACAATGAGCAGTTCTTC. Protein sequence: CASSIQVYNEQFF.

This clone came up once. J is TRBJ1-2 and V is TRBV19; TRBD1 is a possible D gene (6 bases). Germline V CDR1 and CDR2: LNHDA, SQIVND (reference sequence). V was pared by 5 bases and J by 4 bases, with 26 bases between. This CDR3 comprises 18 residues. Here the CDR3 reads CASSRSSGGASRFYGYTF. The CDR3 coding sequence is TGTGCCAGTAGTCGATCGTCGGGGGGCGCCTCTCGTTTCTATGGCTACACCTTC.

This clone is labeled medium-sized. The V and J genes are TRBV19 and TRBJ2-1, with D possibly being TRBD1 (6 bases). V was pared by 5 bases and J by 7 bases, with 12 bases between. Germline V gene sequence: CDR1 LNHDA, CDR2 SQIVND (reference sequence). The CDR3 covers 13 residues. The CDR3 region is CASSVTGWNEQFF. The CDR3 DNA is TGTGCCAGTAGTGTAACAGGGTGGAATGAGCAGTTCTTC. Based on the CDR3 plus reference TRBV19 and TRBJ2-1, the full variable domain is DGGITQSPKYLFRKEGQNVTLSCEQNLNHDAMYWYRQDPGQGLRLIYYSQIVNDFQKGDIAEGYSVSREKKESFPLTVTSAQKNPTAFYLCASSVTGWNEQFFGPGTRLTVL.

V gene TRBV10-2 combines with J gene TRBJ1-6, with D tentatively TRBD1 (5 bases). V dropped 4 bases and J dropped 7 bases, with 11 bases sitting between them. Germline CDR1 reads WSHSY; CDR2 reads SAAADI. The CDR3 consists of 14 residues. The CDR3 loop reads CASSVEGRNSPLHF. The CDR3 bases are TGCGCCAGCAGTGTGGAGGGGCGGAATTCACCCCTCCACTTT.

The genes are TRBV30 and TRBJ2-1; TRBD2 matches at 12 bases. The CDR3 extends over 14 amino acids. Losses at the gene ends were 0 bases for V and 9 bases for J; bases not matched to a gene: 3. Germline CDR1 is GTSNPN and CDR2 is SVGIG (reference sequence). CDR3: CAWSVLGLAGEQFF. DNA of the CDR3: TGTGCCTGGAGTGTACTGGGACTAGCGGGTGAGCAGTTCTTC.

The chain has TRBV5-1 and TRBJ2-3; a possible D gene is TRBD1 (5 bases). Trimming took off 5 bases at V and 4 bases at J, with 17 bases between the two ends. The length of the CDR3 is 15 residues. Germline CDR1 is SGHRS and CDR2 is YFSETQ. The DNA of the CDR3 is TGCGCCAGCAGTTTGCAGGGATCCTTCTCAGATACGCAGTATTTT. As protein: CASSLQGSFSDTQYF.